This entry features one T cell receptor (beta chain) sequence. CDR1 and CDR2 (germline): LGHNA, YNFKEQ. The germline V and J ends were trimmed by 2 bases and 6 bases, with 19 bases remaining between them. The CDR3 consists of 16 residues. This sample was taken from a study of blood T cell repertoires in COVID-19. Background on the study: The analysed material was cDNA or gDNA that came from T cells, B-cell-depleted T cells, or PBMCs.

Per the study methods: Reference gene primer amplification in the assay estimated nucleated cell counts. Data came from immunoSEQ multiplex PCR; TCRdb stores just in-frame clones and leaves some out. V, J and clone size were drawn from that table, and D and trimming were deduced from the DNA. The sample contains around 310,000 clones, 88% of which appear only once. Sample: peripheral blood. This receptor was taken from a woman aged 45-59 years with active or convalescent COVID-19. The chain uses TRBV4-2 and TRBJ1-2; D call uncertain. CDR3 protein: CASSQILRRVSDGYTF. CDR3 sequence (DNA): TGTGCCAGCAGCCAAATTCTCCGGAGGGTTTCGGATGGCTACACCTTC.